The rows below give T cell receptor beta chains drawn from one sample of a study. TCRdb passed the RT-PCR reads through MiXCR, listing each CDR3 protein once. The sample yields more than 550,000 distinct CDR3 sequences, approximately 15% seen once. The sequenced material came from memory CD4+ T cells from blood. Receptor source: a female donor in good health, serving as a healthy control. The CDR3 runs from the conserved cysteine through the conserved F or W. D genes are given only for firm matches. Clone size is not always given. Where it is, it says once, few, many or a class for expanded clones.

CDR3 protein | CDR3 DNA | J gene | clone size | V gene | D gene
CASSPLGAASYEQYF | TGTGCCAGCAGCCCCCTAGGAGCGGCCTCCTACGAGCAGTACTTC | TRBJ2-7 | many | TRBV7-8 | -
CASSLGEVDGNTIYF | TGTGCCAGCAGCTTAGGCGAAGTGGATGGAAACACCATATATTTT | TRBJ1-3 | - | TRBV7-2 | -
CASSLRGREGYGYTF | TGTGCCAGCAGCTTAAGGGGCCGTGAGGGCTATGGCTACACCTTC | TRBJ1-2 | few | TRBV7-9 | -
CASSPNTGGREQPQHF | TGTGCCAGCTCACCAAATACAGGGGGGCGAGAGCAGCCCCAGCATTTT | TRBJ1-5 | - | TRBV18 | TRBD1
CASSPRATPVATNEKLFF | TGTGCCAGCAGCCCCAGGGCAACACCCGTCGCCACTAATGAAAAACTGTTTTTT | TRBJ1-4 | few | TRBV7-2 | -
CAPSAGNIQYF | TGTGCCCCCAGTGCTGGAAACATTCAGTACTTC | TRBJ2-4 | many | TRBV27 | -
CASRGQGIATNEKLFF | TGTGCCAGCAGGGGACAGGGTATTGCAACTAATGAAAAACTGTTTTTT | TRBJ1-4 | few | TRBV6-5 | TRBD1
CASSQDDRTYEQYF | TGCGCCAGCAGCCAAGATGACAGAACCTACGAGCAGTACTTC | TRBJ2-7 | many | TRBV4-3 | -
CASSLRDRGPYEQYF | TGTGCCAGCAGTTTAAGGGACAGGGGCCCCTACGAGCAGTACTTC | TRBJ2-7 | many | TRBV12-3/TRBV12-4 | TRBD1
CASNAMSNTEAFF | TGTGCCAGCAATGCCATGTCGAACACTGAAGCTTTCTTT | TRBJ1-1 | - | TRBV3-1 | -
CASSYPSGGTQYF | TGTGCCAGTAGTTATCCATCCGGAGGCACGCAGTATTTT | TRBJ2-3 | - | TRBV19 | -
CASSGRQGRSDEQYF | TGTGCCAGCAGTGGTCGACAGGGGCGTTCCGACGAGCAGTACTTC | TRBJ2-7 | - | TRBV6-1 | TRBD1
CATSDGGQPYGYTF | TGTGCCACCAGTGATGGCGGACAGCCTTATGGCTACACCTTC | TRBJ1-2 | few | TRBV24-1 | -
CATSPTGTSGRSYEQYF | TGTGCCACCAGTCCCACCGGGACTAGCGGGAGATCCTACGAGCAGTACTTC | TRBJ2-7 | - | TRBV24-1 | TRBD2
CASSDPKIGDTEAFF | TGTGCCAGCAGCGACCCCAAGATTGGGGACACTGAAGCTTTCTTT | TRBJ1-1 | few | TRBV6-6 | -
CASSPYDRDEQYF | TGTGCCAGCAGTCCGTATGACAGAGACGAGCAGTACTTC | TRBJ2-7 | - | TRBV27 | -
CSAKQGGDMNTEAFF | TGCAGTGCAAAACAGGGAGGGGACATGAACACTGAAGCTTTCTTT | TRBJ1-1 | once | TRBV20-1 | -
CASSLIPGEAFF | TGCGCCAGCAGCTTGATCCCCGGTGAAGCTTTCTTT | TRBJ1-1 | few | TRBV5-1 | -
CSARDQLVRYEQYF | TGCAGTGCTAGAGATCAGTTAGTCCGGTACGAGCAGTACTTC | TRBJ2-7 | few | TRBV20-1 | -
CASRDGGAPKYNEQFF | TGTGCCAGCCGAGACGGGGGGGCTCCAAAGTACAATGAGCAGTTCTTC | TRBJ2-1 | - | TRBV3-1 | TRBD2
CASSLTSGRGSDTQYF | TGTGCCAGCAGTTTAACTAGCGGGAGAGGTTCAGATACGCAGTATTTT | TRBJ2-3 | - | TRBV12-3/TRBV12-4 | TRBD2
CASRGGGQASYNEQFF | TGTGCCAGCAGGGGTGGGGGACAGGCTTCCTACAATGAGCAGTTCTTC | TRBJ2-1 | - | TRBV12-3/TRBV12-4 | TRBD1